The 25 T cell receptor beta chains in this list originate from one sample, sequenced in a study of CD8+ T cells in alopecia areata. Extraction of RNA preceded its reverse transcription into cDNA, which served as the sequencing template. Assay used: immunoSEQ multiplex PCR; TCRdb lists only in-frame clones, some missing. Of about 98,000 clones detected, 35% to 50% appear once; the ten largest clones hold 0.75% to 0.8%. The sequenced sample was CD4+ T cells sorted from blood. The receptors originated from a human donor with alopecia areata.

This clone was picked up a small number of times. The chain employs TRBV27 and TRBJ1-6; D gene unclear. V lost 6 bases, J lost 6 bases, and 18 bases lay in between. The CDR3 sequence is 16 residues long. Germline lookup yields CDR1 MNHEY and CDR2 SMNVEV (reference sequence). The CDR3 DNA reads TGTGCCAGCAGCAACCTCCCGTGGCAGTCTAATTCACCCCTCCACTTT. Its translation is CASSNLPWQSNSPLHF.

This clone showed up just a few times. The gene calls are TRBV29-1 and TRBJ2-5, with D tentatively TRBD2 (6 bases). Looked up from germline, CDR1 is SQVTM and CDR2 is ANQGSEA. This CDR3 spans 11 amino acids. Trimming took 7 bases from V and 2 from J, leaving 8 bases between them. The DNA for the CDR3 is TGCAGCGCGGGGGTTCAAGAGACCCAGTACTTC. Protein: CSAGVQETQYF.

The rearrangement uses TRBV7-2 and TRBJ2-1, with D uncertain. CDR3 size: 15 residues. Trimming took 3 bases from V and 1 from J, leaving 10 bases between them. Looked up from germline, CDR1 is SGHTA and CDR2 is FQGNSA. Here the CDR3 DNA reads TGTGCCAGCAGCTTTTCTGGGTCATCCTACAATGAGCAGTTCTTC. It codes for CASSFSGSSYNEQFF.

The J gene is TRBJ2-5, the V gene TRBV27, with no clear D. The germline V gene encodes CDR1 MNHEY and CDR2 SMNVEV (reference sequence). Trimming removed 6 bases from V and 2 bases from J, with 7 bases in between. This CDR3 has 12 residues. As DNA, the CDR3 is TGTGCCAGCAGCCATCCACAAGAGACCCAGTACTTC. It yields the protein CASSHPQETQYF.

V gene TRBV30 combines with J gene TRBJ2-3; D uncertain. The CDR3 contains 14 residues. Germline loops: CDR1 GTSNPN, CDR2 SVGIG (reference sequence). V dropped 3 bases and J dropped 6 bases, with 16 bases sitting between them. CDR3 protein: CAWSPGVVGDTQYF. CDR3 in DNA: TGTGCCTGGAGCCCTGGAGTAGTTGGGGATACGCAGTATTTT.

The rearrangement links TRBV29-1 to TRBJ2-7; TRBD1 matches at 9 bases. There are 13 residues in the CDR3. Germline trimming cut 6 bases from V and 3 bases from J; bases unmatched to any gene: 6. Germline lookup yields CDR1 SQVTM and CDR2 ANQGSEA. The CDR3 sequence: CSVFRDRDYEQYF. The CDR3, as DNA: TGCAGCGTCTTCCGGGACAGGGACTACGAGCAGTACTTC.

The chain carries TRBV6-1 and TRBJ2-1; 11 bases are shared with TRBD2. The CDR3 is 12 amino acids. The V gene end was trimmed by 11 bases and the J gene end by 7 bases; junction bases not matched to a gene: 4. Germline CDR1 and CDR2: MNHNS and SASEGT. The CDR3 region has the DNA TGTGCCCGACTAGCGGGAAGGAATGAGCAGTTCTTC. Its translation is CARLAGRNEQFF.

The chain employs TRBV30 and TRBJ2-2; TRBD2 agrees at 8 bases. Germline values: CDR1 GTSNPN, CDR2 SVGIG (reference sequence). This CDR3 is built from 13 residues. The junction had 5 bases not matched to a gene; V was cut back by 5 bases and J by 6 bases. The CDR3 DNA follows: TGTGCCTGGGACCCACTAGCGGCCGGGGAGCTGTTTTTT. Encoded protein: CAWDPLAAGELFF.

CDR3 nucleotide sequence: TGCAGCGCCCTAGGGGGCAACTACGAGCAGTACTTC. Protein sequence: CSALGGNYEQYF. V is TRBV29-1 and J is TRBJ2-7; 7 bases match TRBD1. Germline lookup yields CDR1 SQVTM and CDR2 ANQGSEA. V lost 7 bases, J lost 3 bases, and 6 bases stayed unmatched. The CDR3 runs to 12 residues.

The rearrangement joins TRBV29-1 to TRBJ2-3; 10 bases align to TRBD2. With V trimmed by 7 bases and J by 2 bases, 9 bases remained unmatched. CDR3 length: 15 residues. Germline V gene data show CDR1 as SQVTM and CDR2 as ANQGSEA. Written as DNA, the CDR3 is TGCAGCGGAGACAACGGACTAGCGGCCACAGATACGCAGTATTTT. Encoded protein: CSGDNGLAATDTQYF.

This clone was seen a few times. V usage is TRBV29-1 and J usage is TRBJ1-1, with no clear D. This CDR3 contains 14 residues. Germline V lookup: CDR1 SQVTM, CDR2 ANQGSEA. Trimming cost V 5 bases and J 1 base, with 14 bases left between them. CDR3 sequence: CSVSRTLGNTEAFF. The CDR3 DNA sequence: TGCAGCGTTTCCCGGACCCTGGGGAACACTGAAGCTTTCTTT.

V is TRBV30 and J is TRBJ1-2, with D possibly matching TRBD1 (6 bases). This CDR3 region has 13 residues. Trimming took off 2 bases at V and 10 bases at J, with 17 bases between the two ends. The germline V gene encodes CDR1 GTSNPN and CDR2 SVGIG (reference sequence). The CDR3 sequence: CAWSTTGSEDYTF. The CDR3 DNA reads TGTGCCTGGAGTACCACAGGGAGTGAGGACTACACCTTC.

V usage is TRBV29-1 and J usage is TRBJ2-7; D possibly corresponds to TRBD1 (6 bases). Per the germline V gene, CDR1 is SQVTM and CDR2 is ANQGSEA. The V end lost 6 bases, the J end lost 2 bases, and 14 bases lay between the germline ends. The CDR3 length is 13 residues. The CDR3 loop reads CSVTKGDPYEQYF. The CDR3 nucleotides read TGCAGCGTAACGAAGGGGGACCCCTACGAGCAGTACTTC.

This clone was seen a handful of times. The same CDR3 arises from other DNA sequences in this sample as well. The genes are TRBV6-6 and TRBJ1-5, with 10 bases identical to TRBD1. Germline-derived CDR1 and CDR2 are MNHNY and SVGAGI (reference sequence). This CDR3 has 14 residues. V dropped 5 bases and J dropped 5; count of bases not matched to a gene: 3. The CDR3 reads CASSPGTGDQPQHF. CDR3 in DNA: TGTGCCAGCAGTCCTGGGACAGGGGATCAGCCCCAGCATTTT.

The rearrangement links TRBV30 to TRBJ1-2; TRBD1 matches 12 bases. Germline values: CDR1 GTSNPN, CDR2 SVGIG (reference sequence). The CDR3 is made up of 14 amino acids. J lost 0 bases, V lost 8 bases, and 4 bases had no gene match. The DNA of the CDR3 is TGTGCCGGGACAGGGGGCGCAGCTAACTATGGCTACACCTTC. It encodes CAGTGGAANYGYTF.

This clone was seen a few times. DNA of the CDR3: TGCAGCGTTGAACCTCTCCAGGGGCAGACCCAGTACTTC. Translating gives CSVEPLQGQTQYF. The rearrangement joins TRBV29-1 to TRBJ2-5; maybe TRBD1 (6 bases). V lost 2 bases to trimming and J lost 6 bases, with 13 bases between them. The germline gives CDR1 SQVTM, CDR2 ANQGSEA. The CDR3 runs to 13 residues.

The chain uses TRBV30 and TRBJ2-2, with no clear D. Germline-derived CDR1 and CDR2 are GTSNPN and SVGIG (reference sequence). The V and J ends lost 5 bases and 5 bases respectively, with 9 bases between them. This CDR3 comprises 12 residues. The CDR3 protein is CAWGLRTGELFF. The CDR3 coding sequence is TGTGCCTGGGGTCTCCGGACCGGGGAGCTGTTTTTT.

The table lists this clone with a few counts. The genes are TRBV28 and TRBJ1-1, with D tentatively TRBD1 (6 bases). Germline V CDR1 and CDR2: MDHEN, SYDVKM. This CDR3 has 14 amino acids. Trimming shortened V by 5 bases and J by 5 bases, and 15 bases separated the two germline ends. Here the CDR3 DNA reads TGTGCCAGCAGTAAAAGCAAGGGGGTGACTGAAGCTTTCTTT. Encoded protein: CASSKSKGVTEAFF.

The chain employs TRBV2 and TRBJ2-1; TRBD2 agrees at 9 bases. The ends lost 4 bases at V and 9 bases at J; junction bases unmatched: 4. The germline V gene encodes CDR1 SNHLY and CDR2 FYNNEI. The CDR3 sequence is 13 residues long. For the CDR3, the DNA is TGTGCCAGCAGTGCTAGCGGGATCACTGAGCAGTTCTTC. Encoded protein: CASSASGITEQFF.

This clone turned up a few times. This chain joins TRBV16 and TRBJ1-5; D not certain. The CDR3 extends over 14 amino acids. V lost 4 bases and J lost 2, with 9 bases in between. From germline, CDR1 is KGHSY and CDR2 FQNENV. CDR3 region: CASSPRGGNQPQHF. For the CDR3, the DNA is TGTGCCAGCAGCCCGCGTGGGGGCAATCAGCCCCAGCATTTT.

The rearrangement joins TRBV11-2 to TRBJ2-3, with a tentative D call TRBD2 (5 bases). The CDR3 loop spans 11 amino acids. Germline V CDR1 and CDR2: SGHAT, FQNNGV. The germline V and J ends were trimmed by 11 bases and 4 bases, with 10 bases remaining between them. The CDR3 region has the DNA TGTGCCTCCGGACTTTCAGATACGCAGTATTTT. Translation: CASGLSDTQYF.

The gene calls are TRBV4-2 and TRBJ2-1, with a possible D match to TRBD2 (5 bases). The V gene lost 0 bases and the J gene lost 8 bases, with 14 bases spanning the gap. CDR1 and CDR2 (germline): LGHNA, YNFKEQ. The CDR3 runs 15 residues. CDR3 in amino acids: CASSQEARTEDEQFF. The CDR3 DNA is TGTGCCAGCAGCCAAGAAGCTAGAACGGAGGATGAGCAGTTCTTC.

The genes are TRBV30 and TRBJ2-3; TRBD1 aligns across 8 bases. The V and J ends lost 3 bases and 1 base, in that order; junction bases with no gene match: 9. The CDR3 extends over 16 amino acids. The germline V gene has CDR1 GTSNPN and CDR2 SVGIG (reference sequence). The CDR3 DNA sequence: TGTGCCTGGAGGCGCCTCAGGGGGCTTGGCACAGATACGCAGTATTTT. Translating it yields CAWRRLRGLGTDTQYF.

This clone was counted a few times. J is TRBJ2-5 and V is TRBV28; D could derive from TRBD1 or TRBD2 (5 bases each). CDR1 is MDHEN, CDR2 SYDVKM, per germline. Trimming removed 7 bases at V and 3 bases at J, with 12 bases between. This CDR3 comprises 13 residues. The CDR3 DNA reads as TGTGCCAGCAAAGGGACGGGGAAAGAGACCCAGTACTTC. It translates to CASKGTGKETQYF. Drawing the rest from reference TRBV28 and TRBJ2-5, the complete variable domain is DVKVTQSSRYLVKRTGEKVFLECVQDMDHENMFWYRQDPGLGLRLIYFSYDVKMKEKGDIPEGYSVSREKKERFSLILESASTNQTSMYLCASKGTGKETQYFGPGTRLLVL.

This chain uses TRBV2 with TRBJ2-7, with 9 bases aligning to TRBD1. Germline-derived CDR1 and CDR2 are SNHLY and FYNNEI. V was clipped by 6 bases and J by 6 bases; unmatched bases: 12. The CDR3 has 15 amino acids. The CDR3 region is CASSGSPGTGSEQYF. CDR3 sequence (DNA): TGTGCCAGCAGCGGTAGTCCCGGGACAGGGTCCGAGCAGTACTTC.